This entry describes one TCR beta chain. The target antigen is unknown. CD4+ cells and CD8+ cells were each obtained through positive magnetic bead selection, and their purity was assessed by flow cytometry. The entry originates in a study of somatic mutations in cytotoxic T cells in rheumatoid arthritis. Findings and limits, study-wide: Any difference in CD8+ T-cell clonality between patients who had rheumatoid arthritis and healthy controls who were age-matched was not statistically significant. Over 20% of CD8+ cells belonged to the largest CD8+ clone in about an eighth of the roughly 65 patients.

Generated by immunoSEQ multiplex PCR, the TCRdb table keeps only in-frame clones and is missing some. The data hold 2,000 to 3,000 clones, with roughly four fifths observed a single time. The CDR3 runs to 14 residues. V trimming: 8 bases; J trimming: 2 bases; junction bases outside the gene matches: 3. Germline V CDR1 and CDR2: SNHLY, FYNNEI. Sequencing was done on a sample of CD8+ T cells sorted from blood. The TCR was taken from a man aged 55-75 years with rheumatoid arthritis. The chain carries TRBV2 and TRBJ2-3; 11 positions match TRBD2. CDR3 coding DNA: TGTGCCAGCGGGACTAGCGGATACACAGATACGCAGTATTTT. Translated, it gives CASGTSGYTDTQYF.